The sequence of this TCR beta chain was determined in a study of blood T cell repertoires in COVID-19. Sequencing used immunoSEQ multiplex PCR; TCRdb keeps in-frame clones, though not all of them. The table includes 200,000 to 300,000 clones, about 90% detected once. Trimming removed 5 bases at V and 5 bases at J, with 17 bases between. The CDR3 loop spans 15 amino acids. Germline V lookup: CDR1 SGHTA, CDR2 FQGNSA. This receptor was taken from a woman between 45 and 65 years old with acute or convalescent COVID-19. The sample taken for sequencing was peripheral blood. This rearrangement joins TRBV7-2 to TRBJ2-3, with D tentatively TRBD1 (6 bases). The CDR3 loop reads CASSQYRRGGDTQYF. The CDR3 coding sequence is TGTGCCAGCAGCCAATACCGTAGAGGGGGAGATACGCAGTATTTT. The whole variable domain, remainder taken from reference TRBV7-2 and TRBJ2-3, is GAGVSQSPSNKVTEKGKDVELRCDPISGHTALYWYRQSLGQGLEFLIYFQGNSAPDKSGLPSDRFSAERTGGSVSTLTIQRTQQEDSAVYLCASSQYRRGGDTQYFGPGTRLTVL.